This T cell receptor (beta chain) was sequenced during a study of T-cell reconstitution after alpha-beta-depleted transplantation in children. Regarding the study as a whole: T-cell numbers and diversity, one year after transplant, stemmed largely from T cells that were newly produced.

Germline values: CDR1 SGHTA, CDR2 FQGNSA. CDR3 length equals 16 residues. V gave up 4 bases and J gave up 5 bases; unmatched junction bases: 11. Regarding this clonotype: Its antigen is still unknown.

Unique molecular identifiers were incorporated when the TCRbeta library was constructed. In TCRdb, the PCR reads were re-called with MiXCR into one record per CDR3 protein. The table includes hundreds of thousands of distinct CDR3 sequences, approximately 13% detected once. The TCR sequence derives from a male patient under 18 who had a stem cell transplant for acute myeloid leukemia, so the T cells may come from the graft donor. Sequenced here: PBMCs, mostly from graft donor cells, sampled 360 days after TCRalphabeta/CD19-depleted stem cell transplant. The chain links TRBV7-2 to TRBJ2-7, with 10 bases aligning to TRBD2. CDR3 sequence (DNA): TGTGCCAGCAGCTCAGCGGGAGGGCTCCCCCTACACGAGCAGTACTTC. Translating gives CASSSAGGLPLHEQYF.